This T cell receptor (beta chain) comes out of a study of cytomegalovirus exposure and HLA in healthy donors. General study findings and limits: A previous analysis found most TCR beta V segments productive roughly 87% or roughly 30% of the time. Investigators reported some 150 TCR beta chains as tied to cytomegalovirus. Sequencing artifact likely explains a cluster of highly shared sequence variants.

About this clone itself: Its antigen is not known.

In germline, CDR1 is LGHNA, CDR2 YSLEER. Between the trimmed V and J ends, which lost 1 base and 3 bases, there was a span of 6 bases. CDR3 length equals 13 residues. 60 Vbeta and 13 Jbeta primers were used in PCR. Generated by immunoSEQ multiplex PCR, the TCRdb table keeps only in-frame clones and is missing some. The sample lists about 160,000 clones; 80% were seen once. J is TRBJ1-2 and V is TRBV4-3; D call uncertain. The sequence derives from a young man in good health and CMV-seronegative. The source material was PBMCs. The CDR3, as DNA: TGCGCCAGCAGCCAAGTTTCCGACTATGGCTACACCTTC. It encodes CASSQVSDYGYTF.